The present TCR beta chain was sequenced within a study of shared clonotypes between healthy human individuals. The CDR3 sequence is 12 residues long. Between the trimmed V and J ends, which lost 1 base and 14 bases, there was a span of 12 bases. The germline gives CDR1 SGHDN, CDR2 FVKESK. Findings of the study overall: Among the subsets, naive ones generally showed larger estimated richness than memory ones.

This clone showed up just a few times. The target antigen is unknown. At deep level, the assay was performed. Every immunoSEQ plate was one replicate of a subset's evenly spread DNA. Clones were sequenced by immunoSEQ multiplex PCR, and TCRdb holds only the in-frame ones, with some missing. The data hold 190,000 or so clones, with about 68% observed a single time. The genes are TRBV14 and TRBJ2-1, with D uncertain. The specimen sequenced was memory CD4+ T cells sorted from blood. This sample's subset: CD45RA-negative fraction. This receptor was obtained from a man under 40 in good health. CDR3 bases: TGTGCCAGCAGCCAAGTCCGGGCCCAGGAGTTCTTC. Translation gives CASSQVRAQEFF.